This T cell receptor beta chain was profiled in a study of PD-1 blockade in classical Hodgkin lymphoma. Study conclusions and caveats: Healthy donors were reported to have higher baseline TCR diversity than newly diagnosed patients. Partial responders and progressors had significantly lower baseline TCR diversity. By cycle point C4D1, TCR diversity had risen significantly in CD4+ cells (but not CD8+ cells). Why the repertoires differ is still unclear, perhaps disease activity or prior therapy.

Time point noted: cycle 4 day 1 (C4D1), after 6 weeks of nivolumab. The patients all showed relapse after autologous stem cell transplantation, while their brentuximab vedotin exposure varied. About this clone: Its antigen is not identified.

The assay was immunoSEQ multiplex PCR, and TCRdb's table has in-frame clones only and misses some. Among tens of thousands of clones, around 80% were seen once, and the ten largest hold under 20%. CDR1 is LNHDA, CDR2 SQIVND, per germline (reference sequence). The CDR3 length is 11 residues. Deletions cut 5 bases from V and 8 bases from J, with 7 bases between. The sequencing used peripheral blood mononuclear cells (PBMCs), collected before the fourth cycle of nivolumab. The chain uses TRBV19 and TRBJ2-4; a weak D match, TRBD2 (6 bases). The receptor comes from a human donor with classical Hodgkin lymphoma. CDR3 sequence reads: CASSAGYIQYF. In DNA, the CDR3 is TGTGCCAGTAGTGCGGGGTACATTCAGTACTTC.